Presented here are 3 T cell receptor beta chains from one specimen sequenced in a study of cytomegalovirus exposure and HLA in healthy donors. The study ran its PCR with 60 Vbeta and 13 Jbeta primers. Here immunoSEQ multiplex PCR was the method, and the copy in TCRdb shows in-frame clones only, minus some. The sample carries around 300,000 clones, 72% recorded once. The sequencing sample was made of PBMCs. These receptors were taken from a female donor in good health and CMV-seronegative.

This chain joins TRBV5-1 and TRBJ1-2, with 8 bases matching TRBD1. The CDR3 runs to 14 residues. J lost 5 bases, V lost 4 bases, and 7 bases had no gene match. Germline loops: CDR1 SGHRS, CDR2 YFSETQ. CDR3 loop: CASSQTGGRYGYTF. In DNA form, the CDR3 reads TGCGCCAGCAGCCAAACAGGGGGAAGATATGGCTACACCTTC.

The chain combines TRBV2 with TRBJ2-7; D unclear. Trimming cost V 4 bases and J 7 bases, with 20 bases left between them. Germline CDR1 reads SNHLY; CDR2 reads FYNNEI. CDR3 length: 15 amino acids. DNA of the CDR3: TGTGCCAGCAGTGTCGGCGGCGCCCTGAGTTGGGAGCAGTACTTC. Translated, it gives CASSVGGALSWEQYF. The whole variable domain, remainder taken from reference TRBV2 and TRBJ2-7, is EPEVTQTPSHQVTQMGQEVILRCVPISNHLYFYWYRQILGQKVEFLVSFYNNEISEKSEIFDDQFSVERPDGSNFTLKIRSTKLEDSAMYFCASSVGGALSWEQYFGPGTRLTVT.

V usage is TRBV10-2 and J usage is TRBJ1-2; D possibly corresponds to TRBD1 (6 bases). The germline V and J ends were trimmed by 7 bases and 0 bases, with 12 bases remaining between them. Germline assignment: CDR1 WSHSY and CDR2 SAAADI. This CDR3 is 14 amino acids long. CDR3 coding DNA: TGCGCCAGCACCAGGACAGCGGCTAACTATGGCTACACCTTC. Translation gives CASTRTAANYGYTF.